The entry that follows covers one T cell receptor beta chain sequence. Its antigen is undetermined. This sample is drawn from a study of cytomegalovirus exposure and HLA in healthy donors. Study findings and constraints: A later analysis appeared to link common viral pathogens to several of the most significant clusters. Most of the CMV-associated TCR beta chains (in a later analysis) appeared to be HLA-restricted. There were some V segments, including TRBV6-2 and TRBV6-3, excluded as indistinguishable.

60 Vbeta and 13 Jbeta primers were used in PCR. Profiled with immunoSEQ multiplex PCR; TCRdb holds only in-frame clones, not every one. The sample contains about 200,000 clones, more than 75% of which appear only once. Trimming removed 3 bases from V and 6 bases from J; junction bases left unmatched: 4. CDR1 is LNHNV, CDR2 YYDKDF, per germline (reference sequence). This CDR3 region has 15 residues. The chain is built from TRBV15 and TRBJ2-7, with 14 bases matching TRBD2. Sequencing used PBMCs. This clonotype was obtained from a male donor in good health and CMV-seropositive. CDR3 sequence: CATSSRGLAGVEQYF. The CDR3 nucleotides read TGTGCCACCAGCAGCCGGGGACTAGCGGGAGTCGAGCAGTACTTC.